Listed below are T cell receptor beta chains from one sample, sequenced in a study of T cell changes during pregnancy in multiple sclerosis. TCRdb's table, derived via immunoSEQ multiplex PCR, lists solely in-frame clones and lacks some. The repertoire has more than 45,000 clones, 93% of them found once; the top ten carry 3% to 4.5%. The sample consisted of CD8+ T cells from peripheral blood mononuclear cells, taken in the second trimester of pregnancy. The receptors stem from a female donor with multiple sclerosis, enrolled in a pregnancy study. CDR3s include the opening cysteine and the closing phenylalanine or tryptophan. Each record gives: D gene, V gene, clone size, J gene, CDR3 DNA, CDR3 protein. A D gene is named only where the DNA matches it firmly. Clone size appears in some rows only: once, few, many, or a class for an expanded clone.

>-|TRBV27|-|TRBJ2-1
TGTGCCAGCAGTTTAGCTAGCTCCTTATACAATGAGCAGTTCTTC
CASSLASSLYNEQFF
>TRBD1|TRBV19|-|TRBJ2-7
TGTGCCAGTAGTGCCCGGGACAGGGGCGCCGTTACCTACGAGCAGTACTTC
CASSARDRGAVTYEQYF
>-|TRBV5-1|-|TRBJ2-5
TGCGCCAGCAGAAAACTCAAGCGGGACAGGTACCAAGAGACCCAGTACTTC
CASRKLKRDRYQETQYF
>-|TRBV2|-|TRBJ2-5
TGTGCCAGCAGTGCCGGGTTTGCACAAGAGACCCAGTACTTC
CASSAGFAQETQYF
>TRBD2|TRBV10-2|-|TRBJ2-7
TGCGCCACTTCGACTAGCGGGAACCCTACCTACGAGCAGTACTTC
CATSTSGNPTYEQYF
>TRBD1|TRBV7-2|-|TRBJ1-2
TGTGCCAGCAGCCAAACGGGACAGGGGGATGGCTACACCTTC
CASSQTGQGDGYTF
>-|TRBV7-3|once|TRBJ1-1
TGTGCCAGCAGCAGCTCCTACAGAGTTCCGCAGATGAACACTGAAGCTTTCTTT
CASSSSYRVPQMNTEAFF
>TRBD1|TRBV2|-|TRBJ2-7
TGTGCCAGCCTACAGGGGGAGGCCTACGAGCAGTACTTC
CASLQGEAYEQYF
>TRBD2|TRBV6-1|-|TRBJ2-3
TGTGCCAGCAGTGAAGCGCTGGCGGGAGGCACAGATACGCAGTATTTT
CASSEALAGGTDTQYF
>TRBD1|TRBV5-6|-|TRBJ2-5
TGTGCCAGCAGCCCCCAGGGGGAAGAGACCCAGTACTTC
CASSPQGEETQYF
>TRBD1|TRBV6-6|once|TRBJ2-7
TGTGCCAGCAGTTTTCCGAAGGACAGGGGGCCCTACGAGCAGTACTTC
CASSFPKDRGPYEQYF
>-|TRBV4-1|-|TRBJ2-1
TGCGCCAGCAGCCAAGATACAGGGAATGAGCAGTTCTTC
CASSQDTGNEQFF
>TRBD1|TRBV7-2|once|TRBJ2-2
TGTGCCAGCAGCTTAGTGGACAGGGGGTACACCGGGGAGCTGTTTTTT
CASSLVDRGYTGELFF
>TRBD1|TRBV6-5|-|TRBJ1-2
TGTGCCAGCAGTTATGGACAGGGAGTTGCCTATGGCTACACCTTC
CASSYGQGVAYGYTF
>-|TRBV11-2|-|TRBJ1-2
TGTGCCAGCAGCTTAGCAGTCCCCTATGGCTACACCTTC
CASSLAVPYGYTF
>-|TRBV7-2|-|TRBJ1-1
TGTGCCAGCAGCTCCGACATAAACACTGAAGCTTTCTTT
CASSSDINTEAFF
>-|TRBV4-2|-|TRBJ1-2
TGTGCCAGCAGCCAAGATAAGGGGGAAAACTATGGCTACACCTTC
CASSQDKGENYGYTF
>-|TRBV18|-|TRBJ1-2
TGTGCCAGCTCACCACCGGGACTCTACTATGGCTACACCTTC
CASSPPGLYYGYTF
>-|TRBV2|-|TRBJ2-7
TGTGCCAGCATGGGGGGGCCCAACTACGAGCAGTACTTC
CASMGGPNYEQYF
>-|TRBV7-9|once|TRBJ2-7
TGTGCCAGCAGCTTAGAGGAGGTTGGTTGGGTCGAGCAGTACTTC
CASSLEEVGWVEQYF
>TRBD2|TRBV6-5|-|TRBJ2-1
TGTGCCAGCAGTTACCTAGCGGGGGTCTACAATGAGCAGTTCTTC
CASSYLAGVYNEQFF
>TRBD2|TRBV6-1|-|TRBJ2-7
TGTGCCAGCAACGGACTAGCGGGGACTGCCTACGAGCAGTACTTC
CASNGLAGTAYEQYF
>-|TRBV7-9|-|TRBJ1-3
TGTGCCAGCAGCTCCCTCAATACGGACAGTGGTTCTGGAAACACCATATATTTT
CASSSLNTDSGSGNTIYF
>-|TRBV7-9|-|TRBJ1-1
TGTGCCAGCAGCCACAGGTCTCAGGTCCTGAACACTGAAGCTTTCTTT
CASSHRSQVLNTEAFF
>TRBD2|TRBV9|-|TRBJ2-5
TGTGCCTCTAGCTGGACTAGCGGGGGTGAAGAGACCCAGTACTTC
CASSWTSGGEETQYF
>-|TRBV29-1|-|TRBJ2-7
TGCAGCGTTGACGAGATAACCGGCGAGCAGTACTTC
CSVDEITGEQYF
>-|TRBV5-5|-|TRBJ1-1
TGTGCCAGCAGCATGGACAGAAACACTGAAGCTTTCTTT
CASSMDRNTEAFF
>-|TRBV10-2|-|TRBJ1-1
TGCGCCAGCAGTGAGAATGAGGAAAACACTGAAGCTTTCTTT
CASSENEENTEAFF
>TRBD1|TRBV27|-|TRBJ2-7
TGTGCCAGCGCAGGGGGACAGGGCCACCAGTACTTC
CASAGGQGHQYF
>TRBD1|TRBV27|-|TRBJ2-7
TGTGCCAGCGGTTCATACAGGGGACCCTACGAGCAGTACTTC
CASGSYRGPYEQYF
>TRBD2|TRBV27|-|TRBJ2-1
TGTGCCAGCAAGATGACTAGCACCTACAATGAGCAGTTCTTC
CASKMTSTYNEQFF
>TRBD1|TRBV19|-|TRBJ2-3
TGTGCCAGTAGTATGCAGGGGGCTGACACAGATACGCAGTATTTT
CASSMQGADTDTQYF
>TRBD1|TRBV28|-|TRBJ1-2
TGTGCCAGCAGTTCTCGGACAGGGAGAGGTGGCTACACCTTC
CASSSRTGRGGYTF
>-|TRBV7-9|-|TRBJ1-5
TGTGCCACCCGGAACGGGGATCAGCCCCAGCATTTT
CATRNGDQPQHF
>-|TRBV11-2|-|TRBJ2-3
TGTGCCAGCAGCTTCGAGGAAGATACGCAGTATTTT
CASSFEEDTQYF
>-|TRBV27|once|TRBJ2-1
TGTGCCAGCAGTTCCCTTCCGGGTGGCAATGAGCAGTTCTTC
CASSSLPGGNEQFF
>-|TRBV6-6|-|TRBJ2-2
TGTGCCAGCAGTTATTCAGGGGCGGGCGGGGAGCTGTTTTTT
CASSYSGAGGELFF
>TRBD1|TRBV6-5|-|TRBJ1-1
TGTGCCAGCAGTTACTCCAGGGGGGTAGGCTCTGAAGCTTTCTTT
CASSYSRGVGSEAFF
>TRBD2|TRBV9|-|TRBJ2-1
TGTGCCAGCAGCGCAGGGACTAGAGTCCATGAGCAGTTCTTC
CASSAGTRVHEQFF
>-|TRBV14|-|TRBJ2-7
TGTGCCAGCAGCCATTTCAACGAGCAGTACTTC
CASSHFNEQYF
>TRBD1|TRBV7-6|-|TRBJ2-1
TGTGCCAGCAGCCGTGACAGGGGCTCCTACAATGAGCAGTTCTTC
CASSRDRGSYNEQFF
>TRBD2|TRBV9|-|TRBJ2-2
TGTGCCAGCAGCGTGGGGCGGGGGGGCCGGACCGGGGAGCTGTTTTTT
CASSVGRGGRTGELFF
>-|TRBV6-1|-|TRBJ2-7
TGTGCCAGCGGTATTGACAGGTTAGAGGAGTACTTC
CASGIDRLEEYF
>-|TRBV7-3|-|TRBJ2-3
TGTGCCAGCAGCTTAACGGGAGTGGATACGCAGTATTTT
CASSLTGVDTQYF
>-|TRBV5-5|-|TRBJ2-7
TGTGCCAGCAGCCTTCGACTAGGTTACTACGAGCAGTACTTC
CASSLRLGYYEQYF
>-|TRBV6-5|-|TRBJ2-7
TGTGCCAGCAGTTATAGTCCCGCGTCCTCTACTGACGAGCAGTACTTC
CASSYSPASSTDEQYF